The rows below give T cell receptor beta chains drawn from one sample of a study of blood T cell repertoires in COVID-19. This table comes from immunoSEQ multiplex PCR, and its TCRdb copy is limited to in-frame clones, with some not included. The profile shows about 130,000 clones, 70% to 90% of them singletons. The sequenced sample was peripheral blood. These receptor sequences come from a woman in her sixties with acute or convalescent COVID-19. Both conserved end residues are part of each CDR3. The order of the fields is V gene, clone size, J gene, D gene, CDR3 DNA, CDR3 protein. D genes are given only for firm matches. Clone size is stated in some rows and not others, as once, few, many or a class when expanded.

>TRBV12-3/TRBV12-4|.|TRBJ1-5|.
TGTGCCAGCAGGAAGACAGTGAAATGGCCCCAGCATTTT
CASRKTVKWPQHF
>TRBV3-1/TRBV3-2|.|TRBJ1-2|.
TGTGCCAGCAGCCAAGGTAGTGGCTACACCTTC
CASSQGSGYTF
>TRBV3-1/TRBV3-2|.|TRBJ1-2|TRBD1
TGTGCCAGCAGCCAAACGACAGGGGGTTCCTATGGCTACACCTTC
CASSQTTGGSYGYTF
>TRBV19|.|TRBJ1-5|.
TGTGCCAGTAGGAAAGGACAGCCCAATCAGCCCCAGCATTTT
CASRKGQPNQPQHF
>TRBV10-1|.|TRBJ1-3|.
TGCGCCAGCATGGACAGCCTCTCTGGAAACACCATATATTTT
CASMDSLSGNTIYF
>TRBV19|.|TRBJ1-1|TRBD1
TGTGCCAGTGGACAGGGAATGAACACTGAAGCTTTCTTT
CASGQGMNTEAFF
>TRBV2|.|TRBJ2-1|.
TGTGCCAGCATTCTGACGGGTTTGAGCTCCTACAATGAGCAGTTCTTC
CASILTGLSSYNEQFF
>TRBV6-5|.|TRBJ2-1|.
TGTGCCAGCAGTTACTTCGGGACTGGCAATGAGCAGTTCTTC
CASSYFGTGNEQFF
>TRBV4-1|.|TRBJ2-6|.
TGCGCCAGCAGCCCTTCGGAGGGCCGGGCCAACGTCCTGACTTTC
CASSPSEGRANVLTF
>TRBV27|.|TRBJ2-1|TRBD1
TGTGCCAGCAGTGGCACCGGACAGGCCTACTCCTACAATGAGCAGTTCTTC
CASSGTGQAYSYNEQFF
>TRBV18|.|TRBJ1-3|.
TGTGCCAGCTCACCAAATTTCGGCAGGGCTGGAAACACCATATATTTT
CASSPNFGRAGNTIYF
>TRBV28|.|TRBJ1-5|.
TGTGCCAGCAGTCTTGGACTGCCTGTACCGAATCAGCCCCAGCATTTT
CASSLGLPVPNQPQHF
>TRBV7-8|.|TRBJ2-2|TRBD2
TGTGCCAGCAGCTCACTAGCGGGAACTTCCGGGGAGCTGTTTTTT
CASSSLAGTSGELFF
>TRBV2|.|TRBJ2-1|TRBD2
TGTGCCAGCATTTCCAGCGGGAGTGGGAATGAGCAGTTCTTC
CASISSGSGNEQFF
>TRBV25-1|.|TRBJ1-6|.
TGTGCCAGCAGTGAATTCCTGAATTCACCCCTCCACTTT
CASSEFLNSPLHF
>TRBV11-2|few|TRBJ1-6|.
TGTGCCAGCAGCCCGGACTGGAGCTCCTATAATTCACCCCTCCACTTT
CASSPDWSSYNSPLHF
>TRBV3-1/TRBV3-2|.|TRBJ2-5|TRBD1
TGTGCCAGCAGCCGGAGGACAGGGTATCAGGAGACCCAGTACTTC
CASSRRTGYQETQYF
>TRBV7-3|.|TRBJ2-1|TRBD2
TGTGCCAGCAGCTTACTTTCCCGGGAGGTTCTGTTCTTC
CASSLLSREVLFF
>TRBV4-1|.|TRBJ2-1|.
TGCGCCAGCAGCCAAGGCTTCCGGGAGCAATTGAAGGATAATGAGCAGTTCTTC
CASSQGFREQLKDNEQFF
>TRBV19|.|TRBJ1-1|.
TGTGCCAGTAGCCAGGACACAGCCACTGAAGCTTTCTTT
CASSQDTATEAFF
>TRBV7-9|once|TRBJ1-2|TRBD1
TGTGCCAGCAGCTGGGGGGATGGACAGGGCCCGGATGGCTACACCTTC
CASSWGDGQGPDGYTF
>TRBV9|.|TRBJ1-1|.
TGTGCCAGCAGCTCACGGACGGGATCCGAAGCTTTCTTT
CASSSRTGSEAFF
>TRBV19|few|TRBJ2-7|.
TGTGCCAGTAGTAAGGACAGAGCCTACGAGCAGTACTTC
CASSKDRAYEQYF
>TRBV6-5|.|TRBJ1-4|.
TGTGCCAGCAGCTTCCAACCGGGAACTAATGAAAAACTGTTTTTT
CASSFQPGTNEKLFF
>TRBV4-1|.|TRBJ2-1|.
TGCGCCAGCAGCCAAGATTCCTCCGCGGCTAGCGCCTTCAATGAGCAGTTCTTC
CASSQDSSAASAFNEQFF
>TRBV7-9|.|TRBJ1-1|.
TGTGCCAGCAGCTGGGGAGGGGGGACTGAAGCTTTCTTT
CASSWGGGTEAFF